This note documents a single T cell receptor beta chain sequence. CDR3 length: 16 residues. The data are from a study of blood T cell repertoires in COVID-19. Authors' processing steps: Reference gene primer amplification gave nucleated cell count estimates. Repertoires were generated with immunoSEQ multiplex PCR, while TCRdb's copy carries only in-frame clones and drops some. V and J calls and clone size are given by that table; D and trimming were obtained from the DNA. The sample contains under 450,000 clones, roughly 90% of which appear only once. The participants were between roughly 18 and 89 years old and came from 20 to 30 US areas. Participants' reported clinical history set cohort assignment. Exposed participants came across a COVID-19 case within 2 weeks before study entry.

Sequenced sample: PBMCs or T cells enriched from blood (not recorded which). The chain joins TRBV12-2 to TRBJ1-1; the table's D call of TRBD1 was not tested on the DNA. TRBV12-2 is shown as a pseudogene. The source is a woman in her thirties or forties who had been exposed to COVID-19. This chain's CDR3 is CASRLVPGLENTEAFF. CDR3 DNA: TGTGCAAGTCGCTTAGTGCCAGGGTTAGAGAACACTGAAGCTTTCTTT.